A selection of T cell receptor beta chains follows, all from one sample in a study of cytomegalovirus exposure and HLA in healthy donors. Data came from immunoSEQ multiplex PCR; TCRdb stores just in-frame clones and leaves some out. The sample records 100,000 to 140,000 clones, 55% to 85% being singletons. The sequencing input was PBMCs. These receptor sequences come from a man aged 25 to 40 in good health and CMV-seronegative. Both conserved end residues are part of each CDR3. The D gene is left open where the match is weak. Expanded clones get a size class; other rows say once, few or many, or leave the size out.

J	size	D	V	DNA	CDR3
TRBJ1-5	.	.	TRBV18	TGTGCCAGCTCACCACCGGGGGGGGCAAATCAGCCCCAGCATTTT	CASSPPGGANQPQHF
TRBJ1-2	.	.	TRBV28	TGTGCAGCGAGTTCCACTGGCTACACCTTC	CAASSTGYTF
TRBJ1-1	.	TRBD1	TRBV10-3	TGTGCCATCAGTGAAGGACAGGTTTTGAACACTGAAGCTTTCTTT	CAISEGQVLNTEAFF
TRBJ1-1	.	.	TRBV4-1	TGCGCCAGCAGCCAAGTCCCTTTGGCGAACACTGAAGCTTTCTTT	CASSQVPLANTEAFF
TRBJ2-7	.	TRBD2	TRBV27	TGTGCCAGCAGTCGATCGGGGGGGTACGAGCAGTACTTC	CASSRSGGYEQYF
TRBJ2-7	.	TRBD2	TRBV6-4	TGTGCCAGCCCCGAAGGGGCGGGAGGGCCATCCTACGAGCAGTACTTC	CASPEGAGGPSYEQYF
TRBJ2-3	.	TRBD2	TRBV13	TGTGCCAGCAGCTTACGTCTAGCGGGAGTGTGGGTGTCAGATACGCAGTATTTT	CASSLRLAGVWVSDTQYF
TRBJ2-7	.	.	TRBV19	TGTGCCAGTAGTATGGGCTCCGTGAGCGAGCAGTACTTC	CASSMGSVSEQYF
TRBJ2-3	.	TRBD2	TRBV5-1	TGCGCCAGCAGCCTCACTAGCGCCGCCACAGATACGCAGTATTTT	CASSLTSAATDTQYF
TRBJ2-7	few	TRBD1	TRBV27	TGTGCCAGCAGTTTCGGGACAGTCGACTACGAGCAGTACTTC	CASSFGTVDYEQYF
TRBJ1-5	.	.	TRBV2	TGTGCCAGCAGTGACAGGGAGGGTCAGCCCCAGCATTTT	CASSDREGQPQHF
TRBJ2-3	.	TRBD2	TRBV11-2	TGTGCCAGCAGCCCAACTAGCGGGGGCCGAGGGAGTACGCAGTATTTT	CASSPTSGGRGSTQYF
TRBJ1-2	.	TRBD1	TRBV6-5	TGTGCCAGCAGACGCAGGGGGCTTAACTATGGCTACACCTTC	CASRRRGLNYGYTF
TRBJ1-2	few	.	TRBV30	TGTGCCTGGGGGGAAGGTGGACTGATAAACTATGGCTACACCTTC	CAWGEGGLINYGYTF
TRBJ1-5	once	.	TRBV7-3	TGTGCCAGCAGCCTCTCGGTTAATCAGCCCCAGCATTTT	CASSLSVNQPQHF
TRBJ1-4	.	TRBD1	TRBV5-6	TGTGCCAGCAGCCTGACAGGGATTAATGAAAAACTGTTTTTT	CASSLTGINEKLFF
TRBJ1-5	.	.	TRBV19	TGTGCCAGTAGTAGCCCTCATGCGACAGGCCAGGATTTGCCCCAGCATTTT	CASSSPHATGQDLPQHF
TRBJ2-2	.	TRBD2	TRBV5-1	TGCGCCAGCAGCCTCGGGGGGGAAGAAACCGGGGAGCTGTTTTTT	CASSLGGEETGELFF
TRBJ2-3	.	TRBD1	TRBV5-1	TGCGCCAGCAGCACCACCGGGACAGGGGCAGATACGCAGTATTTT	CASSTTGTGADTQYF
TRBJ1-3	.	.	TRBV30	TGTGCCTGGAAGAGGGCTGGAAACACCATATATTTT	CAWKRAGNTIYF
TRBJ2-1	.	TRBD2	TRBV7-9	TGTGCCAGTTTAGCGGGAAATGGAAATGAGCAGTTCTTC	CASLAGNGNEQFF
TRBJ1-1	few	TRBD1	TRBV18	TGTGCCAGCTCACCAACAGGACCGGGACAGGGTAACACTGAAGCTTTCTTT	CASSPTGPGQGNTEAFF
TRBJ1-5	.	TRBD1	TRBV6-5	TGTGCCAGCAGTCGCAGGGGGGCAAGCGCTCAGCCCCAGCATTTT	CASSRRGASAQPQHF
TRBJ2-1	once	TRBD2	TRBV4-1	TGCGCCAGCAGCCAAATAGCGGGAATAGAGGATGAGCAGTTCTTC	CASSQIAGIEDEQFF
TRBJ2-1	.	TRBD1	TRBV7-7	TGTGCCAGCAGCGGACAGGGGGCCGCGTACAATGAGCAGTTCTTC	CASSGQGAAYNEQFF
TRBJ2-7	.	.	TRBV6-1	TGTGCCAGCAGTCTCAGACACGACTACGAGCAGTACTTC	CASSLRHDYEQYF
TRBJ2-5	.	TRBD1	TRBV18	TGTGCCAGCTCAACAACGGGACAGATTGAGACCCAGTACTTC	CASSTTGQIETQYF
TRBJ1-5	few	.	TRBV4-1	TGCGCCAGCAGCCAAGCCGAGAGTGAAATCAGGCAGCCCCAGCATTTT	CASSQAESEIRQPQHF
TRBJ2-7	few	TRBD1	TRBV7-6	TGTGCCAGCAGCCCAGGGACAGGGGCGTCCTACGAGCAGTACTTC	CASSPGTGASYEQYF
TRBJ1-2	many	.	TRBV4-2	TGTGCCAGCAGCCAAGGATCAGGGGTTAATGGCTACACCTTC	CASSQGSGVNGYTF
TRBJ1-5	few	.	TRBV5-4	TGTGCCAGCAGCTTGGCGGGGGGGGAGCCCCAGCATTTT	CASSLAGGEPQHF
TRBJ1-1	.	.	TRBV19	TGTGCCAGTAGTAAACACCCGAACACTGAAGCTTTCTTT	CASSKHPNTEAFF
TRBJ1-4	.	.	TRBV5-1	TGCGCCAGCAGCCTGGGACCGACTAATTGGGAACTGTTTTTT	CASSLGPTNWELFF
TRBJ1-5	.	.	TRBV19	TGTGCCAGTAGGCAGGGAGGTGGCAGGGGAGGGAGCAATCAGCCCCAGCATTTT	CASRQGGGRGGSNQPQHF
TRBJ2-2	.	.	TRBV5-6	TGTGCCAGCAGCCAGGAGGTTGCCGGGGAGCTGTTTTTT	CASSQEVAGELFF
TRBJ1-3	.	.	TRBV25-1	TGTGCCAGCAGTCCCCAAACCGGGGACACCATATATTTT	CASSPQTGDTIYF
TRBJ1-2	.	.	TRBV6-1	TGTGCCAGCAGTGAAGGATACCGGAGCTATGGCTACACCTTC	CASSEGYRSYGYTF
TRBJ2-5	.	.	TRBV7-6	TGTGCCAGCAGCCCCCGGGAGCGGTTCCAAGAGACCCAGTACTTC	CASSPRERFQETQYF
TRBJ1-5	.	.	TRBV28	TGTGCCAGCAGTCCAGGGGCCAATCAGCCCCAGCATTTT	CASSPGANQPQHF
TRBJ2-7	.	TRBD2	TRBV28	TGTGCCAGCAGTTTGAAGGCGGGGGGGCCTAGAATGGGGCAGTACTTC	CASSLKAGGPRMGQYF
TRBJ2-1	.	.	TRBV10-3	TGTGCCATCAGGGCAGTTAATGAGCAGTTCTTC	CAIRAVNEQFF
TRBJ2-1	.	.	TRBV30	TGTGCCTGGAGGCTCAGCTCCTACAATGAGCAGTTCTTC	CAWRLSSYNEQFF